Included here is one T cell receptor (beta chain) sequence, with context. This CDR3 has 15 amino acids. CDR1 is LGHNA, CDR2 YNFKEQ, per germline. V gave up 5 bases and J gave up 4 bases; unmatched junction bases: 9. The data were obtained in a study of T-cell reconstitution after alpha-beta-depleted transplantation in children. Unique molecular identifiers were incorporated into the prepared TCRbeta library. TCRdb ran MiXCR on the PCR reads and lists one entry per CDR3 protein. The sample records hundreds of thousands of distinct CDR3 sequences, 12% being singletons. The chain carries TRBV4-2 and TRBJ2-7; 9 nucleotides agree with TRBD2. Specimen: PBMCs from the stem cell graft donor, collected from the stem cell graft. This TCR came from a human donor who donated a stem cell graft to a child with acute lymphoblastic leukemia. The CDR3 DNA is TGTGCCAGCAGCAAGCAGCGGGAGGATACTTACGAGCAGTACTTC. This codes for CASSKQREDTYEQYF.